This T cell receptor beta chain was retrieved from a study of blood T cell repertoires in COVID-19. It was during active infection that Seattle patients were enrolled and then longitudinally followed. The V gene's germline CDR1 is KGHDR and CDR2 SFDVKD. J gave up 5 bases and V 3 bases, and 8 bases lay outside the gene matches. The CDR3 sequence is 16 residues long. In the authors' methods: Scientists estimated how many nucleated cells there were by amplifying reference gene primers. The table came from immunoSEQ multiplex PCR; TCRdb's copy has only in-frame clones and leaves some out. That table supplies the V and J calls and clone size; D and trimming were determined from the DNA. The sample has fewer than 300,000 clones, more than 65% seen once.

Sequenced: peripheral blood. The TCR sequence derives from a person aged 70 to 85 with COVID-19, enrolled during active disease. The V gene is TRBV24-1, the J gene TRBJ2-5, with 10 nucleotides matching TRBD1. CDR3 nucleotide sequence: TGTGCCACCAGTGATGGCCGACAGGGGGCTCGGGAGACCCAGTACTTC. It encodes CATSDGRQGARETQYF.